The entry below describes one TCR beta chain. CDR3 length: 15 residues. CDR1 GTSNPN and CDR2 SVGIG come from the germline V gene (reference sequence). V dropped 4 bases and J dropped 2; count of bases not matched to a gene: 8. Some clones are missing from TCRdb's copy, which holds only in-frame ones; the method was immunoSEQ multiplex PCR. This table has 90,000 or so clones, 72% appearing once. This sample stems from a study of blood T cell repertoires in COVID-19. Study-level background: The United States, Italy and Spain supplied acute and convalescent COVID-19 samples.

This receptor was obtained from a woman of 80 years or more with acute or convalescent COVID-19. The genes are TRBV30 and TRBJ2-5, with 9 bases fitting TRBD2. The specimen sequenced was peripheral blood. The CDR3 sequence: CAWNSWLAGQETQYF. For the CDR3, the DNA is TGTGCCTGGAATAGCTGGCTAGCGGGGCAAGAGACCCAGTACTTC.